Each of the 19 T cell receptor beta chains below was sequenced from the same sample in a study of human T cells and chemical hapten exposure. TCRdb called the RACE reads again in MiXCR, with one record for every CDR3 protein. The profile shows 330,000 or so distinct CDR3 sequences, more than 5% of them singletons. This sample's time point: patch test 2, 6 weeks after DPC sensitization. Sample treatment: therapeutic diphenylcyclopropenone sensitization with weekly scalp DPC. The source was whole blood, collected in connection with sensitization to the hapten diphenylcyclopropenone (DPC). These receptors originate from a woman aged 18-35 years with alopecia areata. Some clones in this sample may be carry-over from other donors' samples.

Only a few counts were recorded for this clonotype. The V call is TRBV6-6, the J call TRBJ1-5; D unclear. V lost 8 bases and J lost 5, with 10 bases in between. Per the germline V gene, CDR1 is MNHNY and CDR2 is SVGAGI (reference sequence). CDR3 length equals 12 residues. The CDR3 DNA sequence: TGTGCCAGCGATGGACGGGATCAGCCCCAGCATTTT. Residues: CASDGRDQPQHF.

This clonotype was seen more than once but under ten times. The J gene is TRBJ2-3, the V gene TRBV5-1; 7 positions match TRBD2. The ends lost 8 bases at V and 3 bases at J; junction bases unmatched: 15. From germline, CDR1 is SGHRS and CDR2 YFSETQ. This CDR3 region has 16 residues. The CDR3 sequence is CASTALTGGGTDTQYF. The DNA for the CDR3 is TGCGCCAGTACAGCCCTCACGGGCGGGGGTACAGATACGCAGTATTTT.

The CDR3 nucleotides are TGTGCCAGCAGCACGCCCACTAGCGCACCAAGCACAGATACGCAGTATTTT. Its translation: CASSTPTSAPSTDTQYF. This chain links TRBV7-3 with TRBJ2-3; 7 bases agree with TRBD2. Per germline, CDR1 SGHTA and CDR2 FQGTGA. The V segment lost 5 bases and the J segment 0 bases; nucleotides outside the gene matches: 11. The CDR3 contains 17 residues.

This clonotype was observed a handful of times. The chain employs TRBV2 and TRBJ2-4; the D is unclear. Trimming took off 8 bases at V and 1 base at J, with 9 bases between the two ends. CDR3 size: 13 residues. Germline lookup yields CDR1 SNHLY and CDR2 FYNNEI. Here the CDR3 DNA reads TGTGCCAGCGCAAGGAATGCCAAAAACATTCAGTACTTC. Translated, it gives CASARNAKNIQYF.

This clonotype showed up many times. V gene TRBV7-9 combines with J gene TRBJ1-1; TRBD1 matches at 7 bases. Germline CDR1 and CDR2: SEHNR and FQNEAQ (reference sequence). The CDR3 extends over 15 amino acids. After removal of 2 bases from V and 1 base from J, the junction contained 4 bases not matched to a gene. DNA of the CDR3: TGTGCCAGCAGCTTACAAACAGGGGCGAACACTGAAGCTTTCTTT. Protein sequence: CASSLQTGANTEAFF.

The rearrangement joins TRBV5-1 to TRBJ2-1, with 13 bases aligning to TRBD2. This CDR3 is built from 15 residues. CDR1 and CDR2 (germline): SGHRS, YFSETQ. Trimming took 1 base from V and 7 from J; bases not matched to a gene: 2. CDR3 sequence (DNA): TGCGCCAGCAGCTTGATGACTAGCGGGGGGAATGAGCAGTTCTTC. Residues: CASSLMTSGGNEQFF.

The gene calls are TRBV7-3 and TRBJ2-1, with D tentatively TRBD1 (5 bases). The V gene's germline CDR1 is SGHTA and CDR2 FQGTGA. V lost 5 bases and J 1 base, leaving 12 bases between the germline ends. The CDR3 loop spans 15 amino acids. This CDR3 reads CASSPGPGSYNEQFF. In DNA form, the CDR3 reads TGTGCCAGCAGCCCCGGGCCAGGGTCCTACAATGAGCAGTTCTTC. The entire variable domain, with the rest obtained from reference TRBV7-3 and TRBJ2-1, is as follows: GAGVSQTPSNKVTEKGKYVELRCDPISGHTALYWYRQSLGQGPEFLIYFQGTGAADDSGLPNDRFFAVRPEGSVSTLKIQRTERGDSAVYLCASSPGPGSYNEQFFGPGTRLTVL.

This clonotype was recorded many times. The chain joins TRBV9 to TRBJ1-1, with D possibly TRBD1 on 6 matching bases. Looked up from germline, CDR1 is SGDLS and CDR2 is YYNGEE. CDR3 size: 15 residues. The ends were cut back, 3 bases at V and 4 bases at J, with 16 bases in the middle. The CDR3 nucleotides read TGTGCCAGCAGCGCTCCGGGACATCCCCCCACTGAAGCTTTCTTT. The encoded protein is CASSAPGHPPTEAFF.

The chain couples TRBV10-3 to TRBJ2-3, with 11 nucleotides matching TRBD2. The V and J ends lost 10 bases and 5 bases, in that order; junction bases with no gene match: 14. This CDR3 is 16 amino acids long. The V gene's germline CDR1 is ENHRY and CDR2 SYGVKD. In nucleotides, the CDR3 is TGTGCCAGCCGCCAACTTAGCGGGGGGGCCGGAGATACGCAGTATTTT. This sequence encodes CASRQLSGGAGDTQYF.

This clonotype was seen more than once but under ten times. The chain has TRBV12-3 or TRBV12-4 and TRBJ2-2; 7 bases match TRBD1. The V and J ends lost 4 bases and 0 bases, in that order; junction bases with no gene match: 11. There are 18 residues in the CDR3. The CDR3 nucleotides read TGTGCCAGCAGTTCTCGACAGGGCTCATCGCCGAACACCGGGGAGCTGTTTTTT. Translated, it gives CASSSRQGSSPNTGELFF.

This clonotype has just a few counts. The chain has TRBV7-9 and TRBJ1-1; TRBD1 matches at 8 bases. The germline V gene has CDR1 SEHNR and CDR2 FQNEAQ (reference sequence). This CDR3 is 13 amino acids long. The V and J ends lost 4 bases and 11 bases, in that order; junction bases with no gene match: 9. In nucleotides, the CDR3 is TGTGCCAGCAGCTCCTTCGACAGGGGAGGCGCTTTCTTT. It specifies CASSSFDRGGAFF.

V usage is TRBV28 and J usage is TRBJ2-5, with D maybe TRBD1 (6 bases). Looked up from germline, CDR1 is MDHEN and CDR2 is SYDVKM. Trimming removed 0 bases from V and 5 bases from J, with 16 bases in between. The CDR3 is 16 residues long. In DNA form, the CDR3 reads TGTGCCAGCAGTTTATGGGCCCAGGGGCTCGGTGAGACCCAGTACTTC. Encoded protein: CASSLWAQGLGETQYF.

The table lists this clonotype with a few counts. V gene TRBV27 combines with J gene TRBJ1-5; D remains unclear. CDR1 is MNHEY, CDR2 SMNVEV, per germline (reference sequence). Trimming removed 5 bases from V and 0 bases from J, with 8 bases in between. The CDR3 loop spans 14 amino acids. CDR3 nucleotide sequence: TGTGCCAGCAGTACGGCCGGTAGCAATCAGCCCCAGCATTTT. Its protein product is CASSTAGSNQPQHF.

This chain links TRBV6-5 with TRBJ2-3, with TRBD2 identical over 15 bases. The J segment lost 3 bases and the V segment lost 0 bases, leaving 7 bases of the junction unmatched. Germline CDR1 MNHEY, CDR2 SVGAGI. The CDR3 runs 19 residues. The CDR3 here is CASSYSRGLAGGQTDTQYF. In DNA form, the CDR3 reads TGTGCCAGCAGTTACTCGAGGGGACTAGCGGGGGGACAAACAGATACGCAGTATTTT.

This clonotype was found many times. The gene calls are TRBV15 and TRBJ1-1; D perhaps matches TRBD1 (6 bases). The CDR3 runs to 16 residues. V gave up 5 bases and J gave up 5 bases, with 21 bases separating them. Germline lookup yields CDR1 LNHNV and CDR2 YYDKDF (reference sequence). CDR3 protein: CATSFPRGPVGTEAFF. The CDR3 coding sequence is TGTGCCACCAGCTTTCCCAGGGGCCCCGTGGGGACTGAAGCTTTCTTT.

This clonotype was detected only a few times. V gene TRBV4-3 combines with J gene TRBJ1-1; D unclear. V was pared by 1 base and J by 5 bases, with 14 bases between. The CDR3 is 15 amino acids. CDR1 LGHNA and CDR2 YSLEER come from the germline V gene. The CDR3 is CASSQGEGLGTEAFF. The DNA of the CDR3 is TGCGCCAGCAGCCAAGGCGAAGGGCTGGGAACTGAAGCTTTCTTT.

This clonotype was seen repeatedly, ten times or more. This chain links TRBV12-3 or TRBV12-4 with TRBJ1-6; D is perhaps TRBD1 (5 bases). Trimming pared 3 bases from V and 5 bases from J, leaving 11 bases between. This CDR3 spans 15 amino acids. CDR3 sequence: CASSFRPDNNSPLHF. The CDR3 DNA reads as TGTGCCAGCAGTTTCAGGCCGGACAATAATTCACCCCTCCACTTT.

In its sample, this clonotype was seen many times. The V gene is TRBV6-1, the J gene TRBJ2-7; perhaps TRBD2 as D (5 bases). Germline V lookup: CDR1 MNHNS, CDR2 SASEGT. V gave up 7 bases and J gave up 4 bases, with 14 bases separating them. The CDR3 runs to 13 residues. The CDR3 spells CASTGWSGYEQYF. In DNA form, the CDR3 reads TGTGCCAGCACTGGGTGGTCGGGGTACGAGCAGTACTTC.

This rearrangement joins TRBV20-1 to TRBJ2-5; D remains ambiguous. Between the trimmed V and J ends, which lost 3 bases and 8 bases, there was a span of 25 bases. The CDR3 is 16 residues long. The germline V gene has CDR1 DFQATT and CDR2 SNEGSKA (reference sequence). CDR3 loop: CSARNGRSPLRDTQYF. The CDR3 DNA follows: TGCAGTGCTAGGAACGGCAGGTCCCCTTTGCGTGATACCCAGTACTTC.